This T cell receptor beta chain stems from a study of T cell responses to AZD1222 COVID-19 vaccine. The ends were cut back, 0 bases at V and 6 bases at J, with 7 bases in the middle. Germline CDR1 reads SGDLS; CDR2 reads YYNGEE. This CDR3 contains 13 residues. Data came from immunoSEQ multiplex PCR; TCRdb stores just in-frame clones and leaves some out. The sample includes fewer than 130,000 clones, approximately 92% seen only once; the top ten take approximately 1.3%. Findings and limits, study-wide: CD4 TCRs covered the whole spike, strongest at regions 160-218 and 743-854. Following two doses of AZD1222, Spike-specific TCR breadth and depth rose. At study baseline, merely five or six AZD1222 recipients were seropositive. In a largely white British group with more females than males, clonal diversity was possibly underestimated.

Only one count was recorded for this clone. Its cognate antigen is unknown. The identical CDR3 is also encoded by other nucleotide sequences in the sample. The source was peripheral blood, collected on day 0 of AZD1222 vaccination. The rearrangement joins TRBV9 to TRBJ1-5, with unresolved D. The origin of this receptor is an adult in good health. This CDR3 reads CASSVGGVQPQHF. In nucleotides, the CDR3 is TGTGCCAGCAGCGTAGGGGGAGTTCAGCCCCAGCATTTT.